A selection of T cell receptor beta chains follows, all from one sample in a study of neoadjuvant nivolumab and ipilimumab in lung cancer. The table came from immunoSEQ multiplex PCR; TCRdb's copy has only in-frame clones and leaves some out. The sample has 25,000 to 35,000 clones, more than 85% seen once. This material consisted of peripheral blood, taken after neoadjuvant nivolumab, alone or with ipilimumab, at or shortly before surgery. The receptor set was obtained from an adult with non-small cell lung cancer. Each CDR3 is given with its conserved first and last residue. D genes are given only for firm matches. For some rows the clone size is stated as once, few or many, or as a class when expanded; others skip it.

j_call v_call clone_size d_call cdr3_aa cdr3_nt
TRBJ2-7 TRBV27 NA NA CASSFSRNQEQYF TGTGCCAGCAGTTTCTCGAGGAACCAAGAGCAGTACTTC
TRBJ2-3 TRBV11-2 NA TRBD2 CASSSRIKLAGGPSDTQYF TGTGCCAGCAGCTCTCGAATAAAACTAGCGGGAGGGCCCTCAGATACGCAGTATTTT
TRBJ2-3 TRBV6-1 NA NA CASSEIPGLTTDTQYF TGTGCCAGCAGTGAAATACCGGGACTCACCACAGATACGCAGTATTTT
TRBJ1-1 TRBV5-6 NA NA CASSFREGLAFF TGTGCCAGCAGCTTCAGAGAGGGGCTGGCTTTCTTT
TRBJ1-1 TRBV11-2 NA NA CASSSKAKGTEAFF TGTGCCAGCAGCTCAAAAGCCAAGGGGACTGAAGCTTTCTTT
TRBJ1-2 TRBV28 NA TRBD1 CASSPGGGNGGYTF TGTGCCAGCAGCCCAGGGGGGGGGAACGGTGGCTACACCTTC
TRBJ2-5 TRBV10-3 NA NA CAISESYGGTDNQETQYF TGTGCCATCAGTGAGTCCTACGGCGGGACAGACAATCAAGAGACCCAGTACTTC
TRBJ2-3 TRBV5-1 once TRBD2 CASSSTGTSGRAADTQYF TGCGCCAGCAGCTCAACGGGGACTAGCGGGAGGGCCGCAGATACGCAGTATTTT
TRBJ2-6 TRBV5-4 NA NA CASSLRLQGTSLTF TGTGCCAGCAGCTTGCGGCTACAGGGTACAAGCCTGACTTTC
TRBJ1-1 TRBV6-1 NA TRBD1 CASSEQNQGAEAFF TGTGCCAGCAGTGAGCAAAACCAGGGGGCTGAAGCTTTCTTT
TRBJ2-1 TRBV7-2 NA TRBD2 CASSLGRFGGGSYNEQFF TGTGCCAGCAGCTTAGGTCGATTTGGCGGGGGCTCCTACAATGAGCAGTTCTTC
TRBJ1-5 TRBV7-6 few NA CASSPWSNQPQHF TGTGCCAGCAGCCCGTGGAGCAATCAGCCCCAGCATTTT
TRBJ2-7 TRBV5-1 NA NA CASSLAGSHEQYF TGCGCCAGCAGCTTGGCTGGGTCCCACGAGCAGTACTTC
TRBJ1-2 TRBV27 once TRBD1 CASRGQGALPIYGYTF TGTGCCAGCAGGGGACAGGGGGCCCTTCCTATATATGGCTACACCTTC
TRBJ2-2 TRBV2 NA TRBD1 CASSERDRENTGELFF TGTGCCAGCAGTGAGAGGGACAGGGAGAACACCGGGGAGCTGTTTTTT
TRBJ2-1 TRBV27 NA TRBD2 CASSRGTSAHSHNEQFF TGTGCCAGCAGTCGAGGGACTAGCGCCCACTCTCACAATGAGCAGTTCTTC
TRBJ2-7 TRBV5-6 NA NA CASSKTVYEQYF TGTGCCAGCAGCAAGACAGTCTACGAGCAGTACTTC
TRBJ2-2 TRBV10-2 once TRBD2 CASSVTSDGTGELFF TGCGCCAGCAGTGTGACTAGCGATGGGACCGGGGAGCTGTTTTTT
TRBJ2-1 TRBV7-9 once NA CASSLGGSEQFF TGTGCCAGCAGCCTCGGAGGGAGTGAGCAGTTCTTC
TRBJ2-3 TRBV5-4 NA NA CASSPPGHSTDTQYF TGTGCCAGCAGCCCTCCTGGACACAGCACAGATACGCAGTATTTT
TRBJ2-7 TRBV7-9 NA TRBD1 CASSPPPDRSSYEQYF TGTGCCAGCAGCCCACCCCCGGACAGGAGCTCCTACGAGCAGTACTTC
TRBJ2-7 TRBV9 NA NA CASSSGGSGDEQYF TGTGCCAGCAGCTCGGGGGGCTCCGGGGACGAGCAGTACTTC
TRBJ2-4 TRBV7-8 NA NA CASSLLTSRKNIQYF TGTGCCAGCAGCTTATTGACAAGCCGAAAAAACATTCAGTACTTC
TRBJ1-1 TRBV5-1 NA TRBD1 CASSLSRGPPLNTEAFF TGCGCCAGCAGCTTGAGCAGGGGGCCGCCCTTGAACACTGAAGCTTTCTTT
TRBJ2-7 TRBV9 NA NA CASSFRLGEQYF TGTGCCAGCAGCTTTCGACTAGGCGAGCAGTACTTC
TRBJ1-2 TRBV7-2 NA NA CASSNGTPGYTF TGTGCCAGCAGCAACGGGACGCCTGGCTACACCTTC
TRBJ2-2 TRBV18 NA NA CASSPAPVGELFF TGTGCCAGCTCACCGGCTCCCGTCGGGGAGCTGTTTTTT
TRBJ2-7 TRBV5-4 NA TRBD1 CASSLIGQGIDEQYF TGTGCCAGCAGCTTAATCGGACAGGGAATCGACGAGCAGTACTTC
TRBJ1-3 TRBV18 NA NA CASSPLSPTPSGNTIYF TGTGCCAGCTCACCCCTGAGTCCTACTCCCTCTGGAAACACCATATATTTT
TRBJ1-3 TRBV6-1 NA TRBD1 CASIQGAGGNTIYF TGTGCCAGCATCCAGGGGGCGGGTGGAAACACCATATATTTT
TRBJ1-1 TRBV7-9 NA TRBD1 CASSLASTGGTEAFF TGTGCCAGCAGCTTAGCGTCTACAGGGGGCACTGAAGCTTTCTTT
TRBJ2-1 TRBV9 NA TRBD2 CASTSGLGSYNEQFF TGTGCCAGCACGTCCGGACTAGGTTCCTACAATGAGCAGTTCTTC
TRBJ2-2 TRBV27 NA TRBD2 CASSLLAGRPLGELFF TGTGCCAGCAGTTTGTTAGCGGGAAGACCTCTCGGGGAGCTGTTTTTT
TRBJ2-1 TRBV2 NA NA CASSEGGAYNEQFF TGTGCCAGCAGTGAAGGGGGAGCCTACAATGAGCAGTTCTTC
TRBJ1-2 TRBV5-1 NA TRBD1 CASSPPVDRGYGYTF TGCGCCAGCAGTCCACCCGTGGACAGGGGATATGGCTACACCTTC
TRBJ2-7 TRBV18 NA NA CASSPKAVGSEQYF TGTGCCAGCTCACCAAAGGCAGTGGGGTCCGAGCAGTACTTC
TRBJ1-2 TRBV6-5 NA NA CASSTGEGYTF TGTGCCAGCAGTACCGGCGAGGGCTACACCTTC
TRBJ2-3 TRBV5-8 NA NA CASSPSWGGTDTQYF TGTGCCAGCAGCCCGTCTTGGGGCGGCACAGATACGCAGTATTTT
TRBJ2-2 TRBV20-1 NA NA CSAPRGGELFF TGCAGTGCCCCCCGGGGCGGGGAGCTGTTTTTT
TRBJ1-2 TRBV27 NA NA CASSLSGDYGYTF TGTGCCAGCAGTCTCTCAGGGGACTATGGCTACACCTTC
TRBJ1-1 TRBV13 NA TRBD1 CASVRGLGNTEAFF TGTGCCAGCGTTAGGGGGCTTGGGAACACTGAAGCTTTCTTT
TRBJ2-5 TRBV5-1 NA TRBD1 CASSPNPQGAEETQYF TGCGCCAGCAGCCCTAACCCACAGGGGGCGGAAGAGACCCAGTACTTC
TRBJ2-3 TRBV9 NA TRBD2 CASSLGLAGAPGTDTQYF TGTGCCAGCAGCTTGGGACTAGCGGGAGCCCCGGGCACAGATACGCAGTATTTT
TRBJ2-3 TRBV5-1 NA TRBD2 CASSWGQGLAGVRVRGTQYF TGCGCCAGCAGCTGGGGACAGGGACTAGCGGGAGTTAGGGTCCGTGGTACGCAGTATTTT
TRBJ2-7 TRBV7-2 NA TRBD2 CASSSRTSGSMYEQYF TGTGCCAGCAGCTCCAGGACTAGCGGGAGTATGTACGAGCAGTACTTC
TRBJ2-3 TRBV19 NA NA CASSITPGLPTDTQYF TGTGCCAGTAGTATTACACCGGGACTGCCCACAGATACGCAGTATTTT
TRBJ2-2 TRBV6-4 NA NA CASSGGLNTGELFF TGTGCCAGCAGTGGTGGCCTTAACACCGGGGAGCTGTTTTTT
TRBJ2-1 TRBV7-4 NA TRBD2 CASTAGTSGTWNEQFF TGTGCCAGCACCGCAGGGACTAGCGGGACTTGGAATGAGCAGTTCTTC
TRBJ2-7 TRBV2 once NA CASSELVGSYEQYF TGTGCCAGCAGTGAACTAGTTGGGTCCTACGAGCAGTACTTC
TRBJ1-2 TRBV5-1 NA TRBD1 CASSPGTANYGYTF TGCGCCAGCAGCCCCGGGACAGCTAACTATGGCTACACCTTC
TRBJ2-4 TRBV5-5 NA NA CASTPRLGGDIQYF TGTGCCAGCACCCCACGGTTAGGGGGGGACATTCAGTACTTC
TRBJ1-5 TRBV5-1 once NA CASERGRTNQPQHF TGCGCCAGCGAGAGGGGACGAACCAATCAGCCCCAGCATTTT
TRBJ2-2 TRBV7-9 NA NA CASSPITQITGELFF TGTGCCAGCAGCCCTATTACTCAGATCACCGGGGAGCTGTTTTTT